These 16 T cell receptor beta chains came from one sample sequenced in a study of PD-1 blockade in classical Hodgkin lymphoma. Each patient's relapse followed autologous stem cell transplantation, and brentuximab vedotin exposure varied. TCRdb keeps only in-frame clones here, not all; method: immunoSEQ multiplex PCR. The sample comprises some 93,000 clones, roughly 90% of which are singletons, and 2.5% to 3% rests with the top ten. Sequenced here: peripheral blood mononuclear cells (PBMCs), sampled at baseline. Receptors originate from a human donor with classical Hodgkin lymphoma.

In this sample, this clone turned up once. The chain joins TRBV5-1 to TRBJ1-1, with 10 nucleotides matching TRBD1. The V gene end was trimmed by 0 bases and the J gene end by 4 bases; junction bases not matched to a gene: 3. The germline V gene encodes CDR1 SGHRS and CDR2 YFSETQ. The CDR3 contains 15 residues. CDR3 loop: CASSLGQGAITEAFF. The CDR3 bases are TGCGCCAGCAGCTTGGGACAGGGGGCAATCACTGAAGCTTTCTTT.

J is TRBJ1-5 and V is TRBV28; D uncertain. Trimming removed 4 bases from V and 4 bases from J, with 8 bases in between. Germline V gene data show CDR1 as MDHEN and CDR2 as SYDVKM. The CDR3 loop spans 13 amino acids. The CDR3 DNA sequence: TGTGCCAGCAGTTGGGGATCAAATCAGCCCCAGCATTTT. It encodes CASSWGSNQPQHF.

This clone was seen a few times. This chain joins TRBV6-5 and TRBJ1-1; D perhaps matches TRBD1 (5 bases). Germline V gives CDR1 MNHEY, CDR2 SVGAGI. Trimming left V 4 bases short and J 11 bases short, with 17 bases between. The CDR3 sequence is 13 residues long. CDR3 DNA sequence: TGTGCCAGCAGTTTTAGACAGACCCTTTTGGCTTTCTTT. Translation: CASSFRQTLLAFF.

This clone was found a few times. The chain joins TRBV21-1 to TRBJ1-3. TRBV21-1 has pseudogene status. This CDR3 is built from 15 residues. The CDR3 nucleotides are TGTGCCAGCAGCTCGCTCCCTTACTCTGGAAACACCATATATTTT. Its translation is CASSSLPYSGNTIYF.

The genes are TRBV18 and TRBJ2-1, with 8 bases fitting TRBD1. The germline V gene has CDR1 KGHSH and CDR2 LQKENI. The CDR3 has 14 amino acids. J gave up 6 bases and V 4 bases, and 5 bases lay outside the gene matches. The CDR3 loop is CASSQRTGRNEQFF. Written as DNA, the CDR3 is TGTGCCAGCTCACAGAGGACAGGGCGCAATGAGCAGTTCTTC.

CDR3 sequence (DNA): TGTGCCGAGGCCGTAAGCTCCTACGAGCAGTACTTC. Protein: CAEAVSSYEQYF. V gene TRBV2 combines with J gene TRBJ2-7; D is undetermined. Deletions cut 11 bases from V and 0 bases from J, with 11 bases between. CDR3 length equals 12 residues. The germline gives CDR1 SNHLY, CDR2 FYNNEI.

This rearrangement joins TRBV27 to TRBJ2-7; 7 bases align to TRBD2. Germline loops: CDR1 MNHEY, CDR2 SMNVEV (reference sequence). Trimming took 1 base from V and 7 from J; bases not matched to a gene: 4. The length of the CDR3 is 13 residues. CDR3 sequence reads: CASSLWGGREQYF. The CDR3 region has the DNA TGTGCCAGCAGTTTATGGGGGGGGAGGGAGCAGTACTTC.

This chain links TRBV19 with TRBJ1-1, with D perhaps TRBD1 (6 bases). The length of the CDR3 is 16 residues. From germline, CDR1 is LNHDA and CDR2 SQIVND (reference sequence). V was clipped by 7 bases and J by 3 bases, with 21 bases between them. CDR3: CASISRAGAAYTEAFF. CDR3 nucleotide sequence: TGTGCCAGTATCAGTAGGGCAGGGGCGGCATACACTGAAGCTTTCTTT.

This chain joins TRBV11-3 and TRBJ2-7; 7 bases are shared with TRBD1. CDR3 length: 13 amino acids. V was clipped by 4 bases and J by 3 bases; unmatched bases: 3. The germline V gene encodes CDR1 SGHNT and CDR2 YENEEA. The chain's CDR3 is CASSSGQSYEQYF. CDR3 sequence (DNA): TGTGCCAGCAGCTCGGGACAGAGCTACGAGCAGTACTTC.

This chain connects TRBV6-1 to TRBJ1-1; 11 positions agree with TRBD1. Losses at the gene ends were 4 bases for V and 9 bases for J; bases not matched to a gene: 7. This CDR3 contains 14 residues. Germline CDR1 and CDR2: MNHNS and SASEGT. As DNA, the CDR3 is TGTGCCAGCAGTGCCCGGGACAGGGGGAGCAAAGCTTTCTTT. This translates into CASSARDRGSKAFF.

The chain couples TRBV6-1 to TRBJ1-2; D gene ambiguous. The CDR3 covers 11 residues. Per germline, CDR1 MNHNS and CDR2 SASEGT. V lost 8 bases, J lost 4 bases, and 8 bases lay in between. This CDR3 is CASPAGYGYTF. The CDR3 DNA sequence: TGTGCCAGCCCGGCGGGCTATGGCTACACCTTC.

The V and J genes are TRBV7-9 and TRBJ2-3, with 14 bases aligning to TRBD2. Germline V gene lookup returns CDR1 SEHNR and CDR2 FQNEAQ (reference sequence). The CDR3 is 16 residues long. After removal of 5 bases from V and 4 bases from J, the junction contained 5 bases not matched to a gene. The CDR3 DNA follows: TGTGCCAGCAGCCCGTCGACTAGCGGGAGGGCAGATACGCAGTATTTT. Protein product: CASSPSTSGRADTQYF.

This chain uses TRBV27 with TRBJ2-3; 8 bases are a match to TRBD2. Unmatched junction bases numbered 7, after V lost 4 bases and J lost 7 bases. The CDR3 runs to 14 residues. Germline CDR1 is MNHEY and CDR2 is SMNVEV (reference sequence). The CDR3 sequence is CASSSPGTRYTQYF. The CDR3 DNA reads TGTGCCAGCAGTTCCCCCGGGACTAGATATACGCAGTATTTT.

V and J are TRBV9 and TRBJ2-1; tentatively, D is TRBD1 (5 bases). CDR3 length: 15 amino acids. The germline V gene has CDR1 SGDLS and CDR2 YYNGEE. V lost 0 bases and J 3 bases, leaving 10 bases between the germline ends. In DNA form, the CDR3 reads TGTGCCAGCAGCGTAGCTCTAGGGGTCTACAATGAGCAGTTCTTC. Its protein is CASSVALGVYNEQFF.

V is TRBV6-1 and J is TRBJ1-2, with D uncertain. The V gene's germline CDR1 is MNHNS and CDR2 SASEGT. This CDR3 has 13 residues. Trimming removed 6 bases at V and 4 bases at J, with 12 bases between. The CDR3 protein is CASRGGPAYGYTF. The CDR3 DNA follows: TGTGCCAGCAGGGGAGGGCCGGCCTATGGCTACACCTTC.

The rearrangement links TRBV7-8 to TRBJ1-3; D ambiguous. The V gene lost 5 bases and the J gene lost 0 bases, with 26 bases spanning the gap. Looked up from germline, CDR1 is SGHVS and CDR2 is FQNEAQ. The CDR3 covers 20 residues. CDR3 sequence (DNA): TGTGCCAGCAGCATATTTCCGGGAGACTCTTCTCTTAGCTCTGGAAACACCATATATTTT. Its translation: CASSIFPGDSSLSSGNTIYF.